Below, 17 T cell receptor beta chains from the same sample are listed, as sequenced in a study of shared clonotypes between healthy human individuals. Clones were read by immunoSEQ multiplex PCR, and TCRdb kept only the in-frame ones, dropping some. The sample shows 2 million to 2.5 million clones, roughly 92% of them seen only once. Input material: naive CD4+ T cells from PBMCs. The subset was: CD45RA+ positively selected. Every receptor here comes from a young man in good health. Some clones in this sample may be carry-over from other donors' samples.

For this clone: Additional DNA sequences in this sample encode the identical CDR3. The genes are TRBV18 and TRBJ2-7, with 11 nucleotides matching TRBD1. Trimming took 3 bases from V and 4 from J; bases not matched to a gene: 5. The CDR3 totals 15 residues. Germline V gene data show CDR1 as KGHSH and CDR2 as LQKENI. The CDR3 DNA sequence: TGTGCCAGCTCACCCCCCGGGACAGGGGGTTACGAGCAGTACTTC. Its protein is CASSPPGTGGYEQYF.

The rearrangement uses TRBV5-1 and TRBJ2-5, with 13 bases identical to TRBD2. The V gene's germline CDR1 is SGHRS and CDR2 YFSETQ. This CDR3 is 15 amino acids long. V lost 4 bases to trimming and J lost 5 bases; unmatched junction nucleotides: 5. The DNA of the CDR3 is TGCGCCAGCAGCCAACTAGCGGGAGGGCCGGAGACCCAGTACTTC. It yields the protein CASSQLAGGPETQYF.

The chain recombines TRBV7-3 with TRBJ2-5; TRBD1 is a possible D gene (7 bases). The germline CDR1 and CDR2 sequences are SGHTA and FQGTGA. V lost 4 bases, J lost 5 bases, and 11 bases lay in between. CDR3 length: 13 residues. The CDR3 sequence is CASSSGGLETQYF. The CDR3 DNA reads TGTGCCAGCAGCTCAGGGGGGTTGGAGACCCAGTACTTC.

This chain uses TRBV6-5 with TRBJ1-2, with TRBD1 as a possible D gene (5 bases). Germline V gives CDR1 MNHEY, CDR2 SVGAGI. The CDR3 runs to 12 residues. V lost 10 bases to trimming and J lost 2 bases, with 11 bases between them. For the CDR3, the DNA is TGTGCCACGCACAGGATCAACTATGGCTACACCTTC. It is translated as CATHRINYGYTF.

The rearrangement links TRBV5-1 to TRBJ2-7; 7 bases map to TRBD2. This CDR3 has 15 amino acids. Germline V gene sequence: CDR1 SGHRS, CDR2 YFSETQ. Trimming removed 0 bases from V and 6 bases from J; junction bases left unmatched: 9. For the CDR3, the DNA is TGCGCCAGCAGCTTGGCCGGCGGGAGTTTCGGCGAGCAGTACTTC. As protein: CASSLAGGSFGEQYF.

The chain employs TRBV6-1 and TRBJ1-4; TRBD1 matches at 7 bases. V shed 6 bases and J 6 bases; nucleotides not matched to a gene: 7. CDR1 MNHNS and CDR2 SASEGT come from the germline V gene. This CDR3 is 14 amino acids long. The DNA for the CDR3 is TGTGCCAGCAGGGCTCTCGACAGGGATGAAAAACTGTTTTTT. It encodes CASRALDRDEKLFF.

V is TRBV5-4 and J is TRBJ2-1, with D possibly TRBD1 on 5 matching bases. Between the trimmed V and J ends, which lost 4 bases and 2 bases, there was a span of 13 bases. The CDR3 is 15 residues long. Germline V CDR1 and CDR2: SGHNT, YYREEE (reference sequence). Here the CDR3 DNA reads TGTGCCAGCAGCGCACGTTGGGGCCCCTACAATGAGCAGTTCTTC. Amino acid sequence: CASSARWGPYNEQFF.

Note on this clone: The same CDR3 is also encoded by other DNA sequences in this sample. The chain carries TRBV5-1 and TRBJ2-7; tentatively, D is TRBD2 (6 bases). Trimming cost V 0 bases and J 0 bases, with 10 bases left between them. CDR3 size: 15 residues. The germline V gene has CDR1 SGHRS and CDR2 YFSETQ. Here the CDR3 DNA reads TGCGCCAGCAGCTTGGTGGCGGGGAGCTCCTACGAGCAGTACTTC. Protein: CASSLVAGSSYEQYF.

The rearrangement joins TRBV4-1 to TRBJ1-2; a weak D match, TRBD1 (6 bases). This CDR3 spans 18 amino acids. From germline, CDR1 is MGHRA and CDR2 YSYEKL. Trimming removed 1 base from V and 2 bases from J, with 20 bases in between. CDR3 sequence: CASSQGLRWTATNYGYTF. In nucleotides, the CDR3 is TGCGCCAGCAGCCAAGGATTACGATGGACAGCGACAAACTATGGCTACACCTTC.

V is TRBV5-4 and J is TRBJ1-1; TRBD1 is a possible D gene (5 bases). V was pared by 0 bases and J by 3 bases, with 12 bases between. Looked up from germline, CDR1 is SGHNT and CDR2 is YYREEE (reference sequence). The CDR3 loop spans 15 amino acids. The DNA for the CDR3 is TGTGCCAGCAGCTTGGCTGGCGGGGCATACACTGAAGCTTTCTTT. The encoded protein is CASSLAGGAYTEAFF.

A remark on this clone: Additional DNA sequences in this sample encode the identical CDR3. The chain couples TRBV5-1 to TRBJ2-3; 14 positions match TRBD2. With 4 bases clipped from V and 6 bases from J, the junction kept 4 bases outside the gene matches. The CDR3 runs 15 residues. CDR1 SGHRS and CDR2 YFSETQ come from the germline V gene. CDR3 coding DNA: TGCGCCAGCAGCCCGGGACTAGCGGGAGTGGATACGCAGTATTTT. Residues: CASSPGLAGVDTQYF.

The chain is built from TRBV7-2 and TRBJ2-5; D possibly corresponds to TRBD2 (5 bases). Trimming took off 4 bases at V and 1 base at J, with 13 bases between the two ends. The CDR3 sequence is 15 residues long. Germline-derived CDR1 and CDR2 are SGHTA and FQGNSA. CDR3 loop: CASSSPAAGQETQYF. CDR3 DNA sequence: TGTGCCAGCAGCTCTCCGGCGGCGGGCCAAGAGACCCAGTACTTC.

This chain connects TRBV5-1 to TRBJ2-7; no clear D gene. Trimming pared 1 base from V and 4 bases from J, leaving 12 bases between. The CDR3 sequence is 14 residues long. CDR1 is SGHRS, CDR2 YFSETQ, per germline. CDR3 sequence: CASSLSVASYEQYF. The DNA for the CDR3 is TGCGCCAGCAGCTTGTCGGTAGCCTCATACGAGCAGTACTTC.

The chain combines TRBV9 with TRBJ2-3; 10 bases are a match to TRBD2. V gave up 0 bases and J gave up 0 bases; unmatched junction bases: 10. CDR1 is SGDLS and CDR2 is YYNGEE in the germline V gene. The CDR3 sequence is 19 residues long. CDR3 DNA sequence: TGTGCCAGCAGCGTAGAGCCTAGCGGGAGTTCCCCGAGCACAGATACGCAGTATTTT. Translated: CASSVEPSGSSPSTDTQYF.

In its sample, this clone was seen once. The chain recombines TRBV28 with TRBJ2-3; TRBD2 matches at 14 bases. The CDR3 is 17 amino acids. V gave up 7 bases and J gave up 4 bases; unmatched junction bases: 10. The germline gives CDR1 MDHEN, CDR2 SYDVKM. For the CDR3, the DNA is TGTGCCAGCACCCTCCCGGGACTAGCGGGAGTTGCAGATACGCAGTATTTT. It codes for CASTLPGLAGVADTQYF.

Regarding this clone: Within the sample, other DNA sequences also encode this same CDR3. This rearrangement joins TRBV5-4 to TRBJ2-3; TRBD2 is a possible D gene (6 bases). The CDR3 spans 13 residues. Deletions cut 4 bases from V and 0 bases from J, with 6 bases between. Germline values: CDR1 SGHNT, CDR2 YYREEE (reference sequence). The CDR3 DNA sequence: TGTGCCAGCAGCAGCGGGAGCACAGATACGCAGTATTTT. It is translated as CASSSGSTDTQYF. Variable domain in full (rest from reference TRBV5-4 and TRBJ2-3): ETGVTQSPTHLIKTRGQQVTLRCSSQSGHNTVSWYQQALGQGPQFIFQYYREEENGRGNFPPRFSGLQFPNYSSELNVNALELDDSALYLCASSSGSTDTQYFGPGTRLTVL.

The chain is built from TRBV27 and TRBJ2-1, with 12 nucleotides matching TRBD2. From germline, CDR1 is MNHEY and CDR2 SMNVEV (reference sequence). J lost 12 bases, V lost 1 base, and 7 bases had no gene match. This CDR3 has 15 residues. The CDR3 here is CASSLFLAGGSRQFF. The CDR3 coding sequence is TGTGCCAGCAGTTTATTCCTAGCGGGAGGGTCAAGGCAGTTCTTC.